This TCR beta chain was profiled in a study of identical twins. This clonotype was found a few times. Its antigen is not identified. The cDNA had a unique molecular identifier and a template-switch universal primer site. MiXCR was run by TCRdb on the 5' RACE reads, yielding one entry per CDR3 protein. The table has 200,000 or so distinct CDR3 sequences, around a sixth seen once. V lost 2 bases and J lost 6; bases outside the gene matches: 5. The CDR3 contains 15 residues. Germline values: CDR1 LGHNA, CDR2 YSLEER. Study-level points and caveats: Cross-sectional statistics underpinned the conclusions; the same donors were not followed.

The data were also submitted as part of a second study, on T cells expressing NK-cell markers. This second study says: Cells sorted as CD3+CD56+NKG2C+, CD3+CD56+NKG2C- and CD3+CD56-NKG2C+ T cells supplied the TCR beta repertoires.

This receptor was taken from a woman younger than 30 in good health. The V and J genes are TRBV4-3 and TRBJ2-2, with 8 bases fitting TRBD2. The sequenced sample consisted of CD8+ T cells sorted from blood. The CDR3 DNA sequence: TGCGCCAGCAGCCAATACGGGGGGGCGGCCGGGGAGCTGTTTTTT. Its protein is CASSQYGGAAGELFF.